These 19 T cell receptor beta chains originate from one sample sequenced in a study of blood T cells in healthy people across ages. PCR was performed a second time for about 7 to 11 cycles using a sample-barcoded 5' primer and a J-beta primer mix. TCRdb recomputed calls from the 5' RACE reads with MiXCR, one row per CDR3 protein. The table lists roughly 650,000 distinct CDR3 sequences, 32% of them singletons. Sequencing input: blood. The receptors stem from a woman over 75 in good health.

V gene TRBV5-1 combines with J gene TRBJ1-1; the D is unclear. Germline CDR1 reads SGHRS; CDR2 reads YFSETQ. This CDR3 is built from 15 residues. V lost 4 bases to trimming and J lost 1 base, with 14 bases between them. The CDR3 DNA reads as TGCGCCAGCAGCCCCCGAGTCGCACAGAACACTGAAGCTTTCTTT. Its protein product is CASSPRVAQNTEAFF.

The chain uses TRBV20-1 and TRBJ1-1; D uncertain. This CDR3 is 13 amino acids long. The germline V gene has CDR1 DFQATT and CDR2 SNEGSKA (reference sequence). The V and J ends lost 5 bases and 0 bases respectively, with 10 bases between them. The CDR3 is CSAENGLNTEAFF. The DNA of the CDR3 is TGCAGTGCTGAGAACGGGTTGAACACTGAAGCTTTCTTT.

The rearrangement uses TRBV20-1 and TRBJ1-5; D gene ambiguous. The CDR3 loop spans 17 amino acids. The germline gives CDR1 DFQATT, CDR2 SNEGSKA (reference sequence). Trimming pared 3 bases from V and 0 bases from J, leaving 18 bases between. The CDR3 spells CSARRPGMYNSNQPQHF. In DNA form, the CDR3 reads TGCAGTGCTAGGCGCCCCGGAATGTATAATAGCAATCAGCCCCAGCATTTT.

This chain connects TRBV18 to TRBJ1-6; perhaps TRBD1 as D (5 bases). Trimming left V 3 bases short and J 6 bases short, with 9 bases between. The CDR3 totals 14 residues. Germline assignment: CDR1 KGHSH and CDR2 LQKENI. CDR3 DNA: TGTGCCAGCTCACCGTTGGACACTAATTCACCCCTCCACTTT. This encodes CASSPLDTNSPLHF.

This clonotype was seen many times. This chain joins TRBV6-5 and TRBJ1-2; no clear D. This CDR3 spans 13 amino acids. Germline values: CDR1 MNHEY, CDR2 SVGAGI. The germline V and J ends were trimmed by 6 bases and 0 bases, with 8 bases remaining between them. The CDR3 loop is CASSGGPNYGYTF. The CDR3, as DNA: TGTGCCAGCAGCGGAGGACCTAACTATGGCTACACCTTC.

V and J are TRBV12-3 or TRBV12-4 and TRBJ2-4, with 10 bases lining up with TRBD1. The tail of the sequence fits TRBJ2-7 better, so the J call may be wrong. The CDR3 sequence is 14 residues long. The CDR3 reads CASSSTGGENEQYF. The CDR3 DNA follows: TGTGCCAGCAGCTCGACAGGGGGCGAGAACGAGCAGTACTTC.

This chain uses TRBV5-1 with TRBJ2-4, with a weak D call TRBD1 (6 bases). The CDR3 is 18 amino acids. V was pared by 0 bases and J by 0 bases, with 16 bases between. Germline CDR1 SGHRS, CDR2 YFSETQ. This CDR3 reads CASSLDPTGFGAKNIQYF. CDR3 DNA sequence: TGCGCCAGCAGCTTGGACCCGACAGGTTTTGGAGCCAAAAACATTCAGTACTTC.

This chain links TRBV5-1 with TRBJ2-7, with 7 bases fitting TRBD1. The CDR3 has 16 amino acids. Trimming took 0 bases from V and 1 from J; bases not matched to a gene: 7. Germline V gives CDR1 SGHRS, CDR2 YFSETQ. CDR3 loop: CASSLAPGTVSYEQYF. CDR3 nucleotide sequence: TGCGCCAGCAGCTTGGCCCCGGGGACAGTTTCCTACGAGCAGTACTTC.

Regarding this clonotype: This may be a read error: a much more frequent sequence differs by one nucleotide. The J gene is TRBJ2-3, the V gene TRBV7-2, with TRBD2 matching 7 bases. V gave up 1 base and J gave up 1 base; unmatched junction bases: 8. This CDR3 has 17 amino acids. Germline CDR1 SGHTA, CDR2 FQGNSA. The CDR3 region is CASSLVLRGRGTDTQYF. DNA of the CDR3: TGTGCCAGCAGCTTAGTACTGCGGGGGAGGGGCACAGATACGCAGTATTTT.

The J gene is TRBJ2-5, the V gene TRBV12-3 or TRBV12-4; no firm D call. The J call is doubtful: the DNA matches TRBJ2-7 better. The CDR3 runs 13 residues. DNA for the CDR3: TGTGCCAGCAGCTCCCGCGTGGTCCTCGAGCAGTACTTC. It specifies CASSSRVVLEQYF.

This clonotype was seen only once. The chain links TRBV20-1 to TRBJ1-2, with D possibly matching TRBD1 (5 bases). V lost 6 bases and J 7 bases, leaving 15 bases between the germline ends. Germline CDR1 is DFQATT and CDR2 is SNEGSKA (reference sequence). The CDR3 extends over 12 amino acids. In nucleotides, the CDR3 is TGCAGTGCAGACCAGGGAACAATTGGCTACACCTTC. Translated, it gives CSADQGTIGYTF.

On this clonotype: Germline is not matched at one junction end, which may reflect a read error. The rearrangement joins TRBV5-1 to TRBJ1-1, with D tentatively TRBD1 (6 bases). The CDR3 contains 16 residues. From germline, CDR1 is SGHRS and CDR2 YFSETQ. The CDR3 sequence: CANSSIWGAGNTEAFF. The CDR3 DNA sequence: TGTGCCAACAGCTCGATCTGGGGGGCGGGGAACACTGAAGCTTTCTTT.

As concerns this clonotype: The junction departs from germline at one end; a sequencing error may be responsible. The V and J genes are TRBV12-3 or TRBV12-4 and TRBJ2-3; D is ambiguous. The CDR3 extends over 16 amino acids. CDR3 in DNA: TGTGCCGGCAGCCAATTGTTGGTCGCAAGAGCAGATACGCAGTATTTT. Its protein product is CAGSQLLVARADTQYF.

About this clonotype itself: The junction differs from germline at one of its ends, possibly a read error. This chain connects TRBV6-2 or TRBV6-3 to TRBJ1-1; maybe TRBD1 (5 bases). Germline loops: CDR1 MNHEY, CDR2 SVGEGT. CDR3 length equals 13 residues. The CDR3 DNA is TGTACCAGCAAAAATACAGGGAACACTGAAGCTTTCTTT. Its translation: CTSKNTGNTEAFF.

This clonotype occurred once. A much larger clone differs by one base, so this may be a read error. The chain uses TRBV27 and TRBJ2-3; D might be TRBD2 (6 bases). The CDR3 has 15 residues. The V and J ends lost 11 bases and 0 bases respectively, with 18 bases between them. Per the germline V gene, CDR1 is MNHEY and CDR2 is SMNVEV (reference sequence). The CDR3 here is CAGGPGLLSTDTQYF. The CDR3 bases are TGTGCCGGCGGTCCGGGACTTTTAAGCACAGATACGCAGTATTTT.

This chain links TRBV7-2 with TRBJ2-7; 8 bases fit TRBD1. This CDR3 region has 15 residues. Germline-derived CDR1 and CDR2 are SGHTA and FQGNSA. V lost 5 bases to trimming and J lost 1 base; unmatched junction nucleotides: 7. CDR3 loop: CASSHGTGLSYEQYF. The CDR3 DNA is TGTGCCAGCAGCCACGGGACAGGACTATCCTACGAGCAGTACTTC.

Regarding this clonotype: Possible read error: a much larger clone is one base away. This chain connects TRBV30 to TRBJ2-5; D gene unclear. The assigned J gene may be wrong: the sequence end matches TRBJ2-7 better. CDR1 and CDR2 (germline): GTSNPN, SVGIG (reference sequence). CDR3 length equals 11 residues. The CDR3 region is CAWSEWYEQYF. The CDR3 DNA reads TGTGCCTGGAGTGAGTGGTACGAGCAGTACTTC.

As for this clonotype: This sequence may be a read error, since a much larger clone differs from it by one base. CDR3 in DNA: TGCAGCGTTGATGACGGGGAGTCTGGGGCCAACGTCCGGACTTTC. Encoded protein: CSVDDGESGANVRTF. The chain has TRBV29-1 and TRBJ2-6; D might be TRBD1 or TRBD2, each matching 5 bases. Germline V gives CDR1 SQVTM, CDR2 ANQGSEA. There are 15 residues in the CDR3.

This clonotype was seen many times. This chain connects TRBV30 to TRBJ2-7; 10 bases agree with TRBD1. Germline V gives CDR1 GTSNPN, CDR2 SVGIG (reference sequence). Trimming at V came to 5 bases and at J to 6 bases, leaving 10 bases not matched to a gene. CDR3 size: 14 residues. The DNA of the CDR3 is TGTGCCTGGTCCTGGGACAGGGGCAGGGTCGAGCAGTACTTC. This sequence encodes CAWSWDRGRVEQYF.